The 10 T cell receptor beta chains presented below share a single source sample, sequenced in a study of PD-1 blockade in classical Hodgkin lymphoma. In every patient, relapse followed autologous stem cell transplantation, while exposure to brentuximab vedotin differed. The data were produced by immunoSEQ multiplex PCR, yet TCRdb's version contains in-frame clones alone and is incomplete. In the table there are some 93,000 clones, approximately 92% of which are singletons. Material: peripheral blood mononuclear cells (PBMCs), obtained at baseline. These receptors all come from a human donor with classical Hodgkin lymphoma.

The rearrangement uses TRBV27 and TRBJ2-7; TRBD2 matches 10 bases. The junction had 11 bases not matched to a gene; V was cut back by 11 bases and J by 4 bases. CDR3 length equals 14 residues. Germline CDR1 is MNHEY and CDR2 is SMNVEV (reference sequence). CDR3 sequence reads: CAGGLASGSYEQYF. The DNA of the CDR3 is TGTGCCGGGGGGCTGGCTAGCGGGAGTTACGAGCAGTACTTC.

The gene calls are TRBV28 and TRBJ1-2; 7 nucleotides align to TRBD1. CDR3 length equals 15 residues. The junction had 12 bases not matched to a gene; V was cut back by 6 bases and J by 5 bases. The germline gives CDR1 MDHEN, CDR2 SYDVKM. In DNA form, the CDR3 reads TGTGCCAGCAGAACTCCGGACAGGAATGATTATGGCTACACCTTC. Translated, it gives CASRTPDRNDYGYTF.

CDR3 sequence (DNA): TGCGCCAGCAGCTTGGCTGGACTAGCGGGATCTGGGGAGCTGTTTTTT. It translates to CASSLAGLAGSGELFF. V is TRBV5-1 and J is TRBJ2-2; 12 bases align to TRBD2. The J segment lost 8 bases and the V segment lost 0 bases, leaving 5 bases of the junction unmatched. The CDR3 consists of 16 residues. The germline V gene has CDR1 SGHRS and CDR2 YFSETQ.

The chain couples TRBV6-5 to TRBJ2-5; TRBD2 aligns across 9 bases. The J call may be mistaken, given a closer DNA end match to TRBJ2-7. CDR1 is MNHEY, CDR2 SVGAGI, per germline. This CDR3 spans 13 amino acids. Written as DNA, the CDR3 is TGTGCCAGCAGCAATAGCGGGAGTGCCGAGCAGTACTTC. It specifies CASSNSGSAEQYF.

The CDR3: CAWSVGNLAGGEGETQYF. DNA of the CDR3: TGTGCCTGGAGTGTGGGGAATTTAGCGGGAGGGGAGGGAGAGACCCAGTACTTC. The chain joins TRBV30 to TRBJ2-5; the match to TRBD2 covers 11 bases. CDR3 size: 18 residues. The germline gives CDR1 GTSNPN, CDR2 SVGIG (reference sequence). Losses at the gene ends were 0 bases for V and 4 bases for J; bases not matched to a gene: 13.

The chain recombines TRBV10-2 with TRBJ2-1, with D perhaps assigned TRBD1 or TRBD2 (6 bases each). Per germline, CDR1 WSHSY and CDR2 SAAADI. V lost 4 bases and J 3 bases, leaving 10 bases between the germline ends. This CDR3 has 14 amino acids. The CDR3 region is CASSVGGVYNEQFF. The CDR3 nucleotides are TGCGCCAGCAGTGTGGGGGGCGTCTACAATGAGCAGTTCTTC.

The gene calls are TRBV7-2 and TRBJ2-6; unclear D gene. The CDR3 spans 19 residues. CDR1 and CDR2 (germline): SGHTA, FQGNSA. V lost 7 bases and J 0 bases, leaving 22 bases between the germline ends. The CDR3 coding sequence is TGTGCCAGCAACAAAAAAGTCATCTGGAAGGACTCTGGGGCCAACGTCCTGACTTTC. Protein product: CASNKKVIWKDSGANVLTF.

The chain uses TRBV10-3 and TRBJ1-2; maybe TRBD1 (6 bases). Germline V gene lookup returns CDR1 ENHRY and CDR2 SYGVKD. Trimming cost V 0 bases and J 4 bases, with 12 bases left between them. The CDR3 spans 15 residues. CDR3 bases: TGTGCCATCAGTGAGTCCGGCAGGGGCTCCTATGGCTACACCTTC. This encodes CAISESGRGSYGYTF.

CDR3 residues: CAWSVQVSYEQYF. The CDR3 nucleotides read TGTGCCTGGAGTGTACAGGTTAGCTACGAGCAGTACTTC. This chain links TRBV30 with TRBJ2-7, with TRBD1 as a possible D gene (5 bases). Per germline, CDR1 GTSNPN and CDR2 SVGIG (reference sequence). The CDR3 totals 13 residues. V gave up 0 bases and J gave up 3 bases, with 9 bases separating them. The complete variable domain, with remaining parts taken from reference TRBV30 and TRBJ2-7, reads SQTIHQWPATLVQPVGSPLSLECTVEGTSNPNLYWYRQAAGRGLQLLFYSVGIGQISSEVPQNLSASRPQDRQFILSSKKLLLSDSGFYLCAWSVQVSYEQYFGPGTRLTVT.

The chain's CDR3 is CASSELAASGRVGGTQYF. CDR3 nucleotide sequence: TGCGCCAGCAGTGAGTTGGCGGCTAGCGGGAGAGTGGGGGGGACCCAGTACTTC. The chain employs TRBV10-2 and TRBJ2-5; 10 nucleotides line up with TRBD2. CDR1 is WSHSY, CDR2 SAAADI, per germline. This CDR3 has 18 residues. Trimming at V came to 1 base and at J to 7 bases, leaving 15 bases not matched to a gene.